What follows is one TCR beta chain and its context. Sequencing used immunoSEQ multiplex PCR; TCRdb keeps in-frame clones, though not all of them. Of 430,000 or so clones detected, more than 75% appear once; the ten largest clones hold over 1.5%. These data originate in a study of blood T cell repertoires in COVID-19. The overall study: Sample material is recorded as cDNA or gDNA derived from T cells, B-cell-depleted T cells, or PBMCs.

The V gene's germline CDR1 is KGHSH and CDR2 LQKENI. CDR3 size: 14 residues. With 6 bases clipped from V and 8 bases from J, the junction kept 8 bases outside the gene matches. The specimen sequenced was PBMCs or T cells enriched from blood (not recorded which). This TCR came from a middle-aged woman who had recovered from COVID-19. The rearrangement joins TRBV18 to TRBJ1-4; 8 bases align to TRBD1. The chain's CDR3 is CASSLDRVGEKLFF. DNA of the CDR3: TGTGCCAGCTCCCTGGACAGGGTCGGGGAAAAACTGTTTTTT.